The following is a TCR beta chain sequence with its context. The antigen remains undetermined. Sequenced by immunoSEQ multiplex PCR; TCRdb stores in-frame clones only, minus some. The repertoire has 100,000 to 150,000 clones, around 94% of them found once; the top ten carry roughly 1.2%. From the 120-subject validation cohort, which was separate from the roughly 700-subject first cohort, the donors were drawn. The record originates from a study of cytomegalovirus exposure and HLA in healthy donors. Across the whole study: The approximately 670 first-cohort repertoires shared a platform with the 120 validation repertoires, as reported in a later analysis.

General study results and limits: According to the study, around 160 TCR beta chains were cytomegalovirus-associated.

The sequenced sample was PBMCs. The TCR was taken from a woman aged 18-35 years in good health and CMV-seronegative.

The CDR3: CASSAPGYTDTQYF. CDR3 bases: TGTGCCAGCAGCGCACCGGGGTACACAGATACGCAGTATTTT. The chain joins TRBV9 to TRBJ2-3; possibly TRBD2 for D (5 bases). From germline, CDR1 is SGDLS and CDR2 YYNGEE. V was shortened by 3 bases and J by 2 bases, with 10 bases between the two germline ends. The CDR3 runs to 14 residues. Full variable domain (outside the CDR3, taken from reference TRBV9 and TRBJ2-3): DSGVTQTPKHLITATGQRVTLRCSPRSGDLSVYWYQQSLDQGLQFLIQYYNGEERAKGNILERFSAQQFPDLHSELNLSSLELGDSALYFCASSAPGYTDTQYFGPGTRLTVL.